This T cell receptor beta chain was recovered during a study of blood T cells in healthy people across ages. Study results and caveats: PBMCs were not sorted, which prevented a conclusive comparison of naive versus antigen-experienced cells. Per-million-T-cell TCR beta diversity fell roughly linearly with age. In long-lived donors, naive CD4+ cell counts and diversity exceeded those of aged donors.

A remark on this clonotype: The antigen is undetermined.

Next came a second PCR, run for about 7 to 12 cycles, which used a sample-barcoded 5' primer along with a J-beta primer mix. Tags on each cDNA molecule came from a template-switch adaptor with 12 random nucleotides. TCRdb processed the 5' RACE reads anew with MiXCR; each CDR3 protein has one entry. The top ten clones hold over 40% of a sample with 380,000 or so distinct CDR3 sequences, about 55% of them seen once. Sequencing was done on a sample of blood. The TCR originated in a man aged 60 to 69 in good health.

The CDR3 DNA follows: TGTGCCAGCAGCCCCCGCCGGGACAGTGCCTACGAGCAGTACTTC. Its protein product is CASSPRRDSAYEQYF. This chain connects TRBV7-2 to TRBJ2-7; 7 bases line up with TRBD1. Germline CDR1 reads SGHTA; CDR2 reads FQGNSA. With V trimmed by 5 bases and J by 2 bases, 9 bases remained unmatched. The CDR3 loop spans 15 amino acids.